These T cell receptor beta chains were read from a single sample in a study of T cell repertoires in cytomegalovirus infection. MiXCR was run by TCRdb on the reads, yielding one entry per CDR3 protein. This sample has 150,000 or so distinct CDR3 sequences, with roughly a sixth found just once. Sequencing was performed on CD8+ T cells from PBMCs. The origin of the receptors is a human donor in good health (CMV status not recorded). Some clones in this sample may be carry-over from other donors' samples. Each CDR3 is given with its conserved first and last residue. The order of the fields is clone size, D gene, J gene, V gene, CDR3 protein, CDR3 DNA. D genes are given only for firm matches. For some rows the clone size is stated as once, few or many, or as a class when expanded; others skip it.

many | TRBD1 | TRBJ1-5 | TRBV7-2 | CASSPGTGKNQPQHF | TGTGCCAGCAGCCCCGGGACAGGGAAAAATCAGCCCCAGCATTTT
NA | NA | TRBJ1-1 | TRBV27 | CASSRGGPNTEAFF | TGTGCCAGCAGTCGTGGGGGCCCAAACACTGAAGCTTTCTTT
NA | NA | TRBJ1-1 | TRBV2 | CASSDRTDRAEAFF | TGTGCCAGCAGTGATAGGACGGATCGCGCTGAAGCTTTCTTT
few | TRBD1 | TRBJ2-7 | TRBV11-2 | CASSLLGQGAQNEQYF | TGTGCCAGCAGCCTCTTAGGACAGGGGGCGCAAAACGAGCAGTACTTC
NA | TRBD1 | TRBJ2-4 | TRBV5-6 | CASSSGQAKNIQYF | TGTGCCAGCAGCTCGGGACAGGCCAAAAACATTCAGTACTTC
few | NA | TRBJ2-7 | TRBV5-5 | CASSFGDLKDEQYF | TGTGCCAGCAGCTTCGGGGACCTCAAGGACGAGCAGTACTTC
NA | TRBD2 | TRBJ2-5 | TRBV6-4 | CASSESAGGKETQYF | TGTGCCAGCAGTGAATCGGCGGGGGGAAAAGAGACCCAGTACTTC
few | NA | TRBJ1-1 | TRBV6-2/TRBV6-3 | CASTAGELSTEAFF | TGTGCCAGCACGGCAGGGGAACTTTCTACTGAAGCTTTCTTT
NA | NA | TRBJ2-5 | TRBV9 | CASSVMSTVGETQYF | TGTGCCAGCAGCGTAATGTCGACAGTGGGAGAGACCCAGTACTTC
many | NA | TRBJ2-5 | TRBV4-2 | CASSQDQETQYF | TGTGCCAGCAGCCAAGACCAAGAGACCCAGTACTTC
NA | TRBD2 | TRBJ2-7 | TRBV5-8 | CASSLLGAGGSEDQYF | TGTGCCAGCAGCTTATTGGGAGCGGGAGGCTCTGAGGACCAGTACTTC
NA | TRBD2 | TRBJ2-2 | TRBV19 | CASSIDLAGAGELFF | TGTGCCAGTAGTATAGATCTAGCGGGAGCCGGGGAGCTGTTTTTT
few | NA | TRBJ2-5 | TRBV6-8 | CASRPPGAQETQYF | TGTGCCAGCAGGCCTCCGGGGGCCCAAGAGACCCAGTACTTC
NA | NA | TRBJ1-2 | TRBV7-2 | CASSSSLDSLNYGYTF | TGTGCCAGCAGCTCTTCTTTGGACAGTCTCAACTATGGCTACACCTTC
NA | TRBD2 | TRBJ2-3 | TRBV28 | CASSFAGVTDTQYF | TGTGCCAGCAGTTTTGCGGGAGTAACAGATACGCAGTATTTT
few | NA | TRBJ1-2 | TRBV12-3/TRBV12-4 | CASSSHPGADGYTF | TGTGCCAGCAGTTCCCACCCGGGGGCGGATGGCTACACCTTC
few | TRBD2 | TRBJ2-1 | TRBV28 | CANKREGLNNEQFF | TGTGCCAACAAGCGGGAGGGCCTAAACAATGAGCAGTTCTTC
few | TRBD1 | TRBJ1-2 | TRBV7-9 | CASSQTGAHYGYTF | TGTGCCAGCAGCCAGACAGGGGCGCACTATGGCTACACCTTC
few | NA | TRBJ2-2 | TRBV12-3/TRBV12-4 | CASTPDGGITGELFF | TGTGCCAGCACCCCAGATGGGGGGATCACCGGGGAGCTGTTTTTT
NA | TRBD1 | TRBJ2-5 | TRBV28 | CASTLQGADETQYF | TGTGCCAGCACCCTACAGGGGGCGGATGAGACCCAGTACTTC
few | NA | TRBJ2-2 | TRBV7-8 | CASSLASKTGELFF | TGTGCCAGCAGCTTAGCTTCTAAAACCGGGGAGCTGTTTTTT
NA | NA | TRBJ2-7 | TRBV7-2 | CASSLAGPSSYEQYF | TGTGCCAGCAGCTTAGCGGGGCCGAGCTCCTACGAGCAGTACTTC
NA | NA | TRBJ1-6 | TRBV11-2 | CASKAGDLYNSPLHF | TGTGCCAGCAAGGCTGGAGACCTCTATAATTCACCCCTCCACTTT
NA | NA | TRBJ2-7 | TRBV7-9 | CASSPPDSQNYEQYF | TGTGCCAGCAGCCCCCCGGACAGCCAAAACTACGAGCAGTACTTC
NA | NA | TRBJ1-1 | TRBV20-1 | CSARVRYTEAFF | TGCAGTGCTAGAGTGAGGTACACTGAAGCTTTCTTT
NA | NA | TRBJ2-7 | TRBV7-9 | CASSLGTLSYEQYF | TGTGCCAGCAGCTTAGGGACACTCTCCTACGAGCAGTACTTC
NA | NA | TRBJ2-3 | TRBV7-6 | CASSPWGERNTDTQYF | TGTGCCAGCAGCCCCTGGGGCGAACGGAATACTGATACGCAGTATTTT
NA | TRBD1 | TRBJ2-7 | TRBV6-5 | CASSRPGTGHYEQYF | TGTGCCAGCAGTCGACCCGGGACAGGACACTACGAGCAGTACTTC
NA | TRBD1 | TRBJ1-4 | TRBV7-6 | CASSLTGEDEKLFF | TGTGCCAGCAGCTTAACAGGGGAGGATGAAAAACTGTTTTTT
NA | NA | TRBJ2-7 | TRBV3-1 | CASSQGLGHEQYF | TGTGCCAGCAGCCAAGGACTAGGGCACGAGCAGTACTTC
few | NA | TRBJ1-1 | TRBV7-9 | CASSGGGVQNTEAFF | TGTGCCAGCAGCGGGGGGGGGGTACAGAACACTGAAGCTTTCTTT
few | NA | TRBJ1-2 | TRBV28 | CASSFRDRRLGEYGYTF | TGTGCCAGCAGTTTTCGAGACAGGAGGCTCGGCGAGTATGGCTACACCTTC
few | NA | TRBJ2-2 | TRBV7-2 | CASSPRTHTGELFF | TGTGCCAGCAGCCCCCGGACCCACACCGGGGAGCTGTTTTTT
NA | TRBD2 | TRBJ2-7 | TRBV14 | CASSYQTSGSGYEQYF | TGTGCCAGCAGCTACCAGACTAGCGGGAGCGGCTACGAGCAGTACTTC
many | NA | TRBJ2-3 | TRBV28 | CASSSHPLVITDTQYF | TGTGCCAGCAGTTCCCATCCCCTGGTGATCACAGATACGCAGTATTTT
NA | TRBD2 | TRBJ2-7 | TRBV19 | CASSILAGGPAYEQYF | TGTGCCAGTAGTATACTAGCGGGGGGGCCCGCCTACGAGCAGTACTTC
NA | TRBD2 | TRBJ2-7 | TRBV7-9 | CASSFPLAVSYEQYF | TGTGCCAGCAGCTTCCCCCTAGCGGTCTCCTACGAGCAGTACTTC
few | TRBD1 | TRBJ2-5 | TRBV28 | CASSFLRDRQETQYF | TGTGCCAGCAGTTTCCTTAGGGACAGACAAGAGACCCAGTACTTC
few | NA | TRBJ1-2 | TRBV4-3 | CASSQDFSSYGYTF | TGCGCCAGCAGCCAAGACTTTTCCAGCTATGGCTACACCTTC
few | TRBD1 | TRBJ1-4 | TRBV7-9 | CASSAYGTGEEKLFF | TGTGCCAGCAGCGCTTACGGGACAGGCGAAGAAAAACTGTTTTTT
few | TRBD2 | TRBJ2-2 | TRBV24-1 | CATSDLRYSLAGSNTGELFF | TGTGCCACCAGTGATTTGAGGTATTCGCTAGCGGGGTCGAACACCGGGGAGCTGTTTTTT
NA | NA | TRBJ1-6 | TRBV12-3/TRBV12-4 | CASSFAGAPLHF | TGTGCCAGCAGTTTCGCTGGCGCACCCCTCCACTTT
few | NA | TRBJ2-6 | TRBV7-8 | CASSPGQPSGANVLTF | TGTGCCAGCAGCCCTGGCCAGCCCTCTGGGGCCAACGTCCTGACTTTC
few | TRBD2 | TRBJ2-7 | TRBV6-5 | CASSYSGSIREQYF | TGTGCCAGCAGTTACAGCGGGAGTATAAGGGAGCAGTACTTC
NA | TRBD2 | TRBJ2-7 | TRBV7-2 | CASSSLGQLAEYYEQYF | TGTGCCAGCAGCTCCCTAGGCCAACTAGCGGAGTACTACGAGCAGTACTTC
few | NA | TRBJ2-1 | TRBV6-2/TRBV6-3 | CASSYSIGSSYNEQFF | TGTGCCAGCAGTTACTCGATCGGGAGCTCCTACAATGAGCAGTTCTTC
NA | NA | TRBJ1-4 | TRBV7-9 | CASSSAPRGEKLFF | TGTGCCAGCAGCTCCGCCCCCAGAGGCGAAAAACTGTTTTTT
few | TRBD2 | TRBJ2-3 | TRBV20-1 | CSASTASGNTDTQYF | TGCAGTGCTAGTACGGCTAGCGGAAACACAGATACGCAGTATTTT
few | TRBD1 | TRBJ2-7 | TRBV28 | CASTRDRVWEQYF | TGTGCCAGCACAAGGGACAGGGTTTGGGAGCAGTACTTC